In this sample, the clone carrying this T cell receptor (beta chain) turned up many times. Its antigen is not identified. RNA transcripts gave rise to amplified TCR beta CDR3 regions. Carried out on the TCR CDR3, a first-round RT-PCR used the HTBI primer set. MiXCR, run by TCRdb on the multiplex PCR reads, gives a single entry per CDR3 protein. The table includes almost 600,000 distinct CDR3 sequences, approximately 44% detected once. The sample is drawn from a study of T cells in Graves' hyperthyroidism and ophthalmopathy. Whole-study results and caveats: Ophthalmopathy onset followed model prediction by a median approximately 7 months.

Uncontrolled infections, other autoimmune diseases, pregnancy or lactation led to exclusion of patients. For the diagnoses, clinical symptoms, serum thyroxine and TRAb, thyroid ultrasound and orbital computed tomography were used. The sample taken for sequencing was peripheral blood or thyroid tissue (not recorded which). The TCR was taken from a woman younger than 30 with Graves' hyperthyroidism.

For the CDR3, the DNA is TGCGCCAGCAGCTCCGGGACTATTGAGTACGAGCAGTACTTC. This sequence encodes CASSSGTIEYEQYF. The chain carries TRBV5-1 and TRBJ2-7, with 7 positions matching TRBD2. Germline V gives CDR1 SGHRS, CDR2 YFSETQ. The CDR3 extends over 14 amino acids. V shed 3 bases, J shed 4 bases, and the junction held 7 bases outside the gene matches.